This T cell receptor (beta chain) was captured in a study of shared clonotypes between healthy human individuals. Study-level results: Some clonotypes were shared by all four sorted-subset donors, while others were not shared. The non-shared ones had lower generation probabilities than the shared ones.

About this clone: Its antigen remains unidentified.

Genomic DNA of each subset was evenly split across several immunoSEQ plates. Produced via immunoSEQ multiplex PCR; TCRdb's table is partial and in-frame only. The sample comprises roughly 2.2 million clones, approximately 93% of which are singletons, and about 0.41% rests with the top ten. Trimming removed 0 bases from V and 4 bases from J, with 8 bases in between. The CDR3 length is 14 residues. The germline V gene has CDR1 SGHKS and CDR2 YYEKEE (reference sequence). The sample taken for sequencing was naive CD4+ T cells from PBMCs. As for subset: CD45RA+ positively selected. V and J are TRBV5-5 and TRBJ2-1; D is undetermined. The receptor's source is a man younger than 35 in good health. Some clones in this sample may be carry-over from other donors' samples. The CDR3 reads CASSLGVRYNEQFF. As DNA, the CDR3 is TGTGCCAGCAGCTTGGGGGTCCGATACAATGAGCAGTTCTTC.